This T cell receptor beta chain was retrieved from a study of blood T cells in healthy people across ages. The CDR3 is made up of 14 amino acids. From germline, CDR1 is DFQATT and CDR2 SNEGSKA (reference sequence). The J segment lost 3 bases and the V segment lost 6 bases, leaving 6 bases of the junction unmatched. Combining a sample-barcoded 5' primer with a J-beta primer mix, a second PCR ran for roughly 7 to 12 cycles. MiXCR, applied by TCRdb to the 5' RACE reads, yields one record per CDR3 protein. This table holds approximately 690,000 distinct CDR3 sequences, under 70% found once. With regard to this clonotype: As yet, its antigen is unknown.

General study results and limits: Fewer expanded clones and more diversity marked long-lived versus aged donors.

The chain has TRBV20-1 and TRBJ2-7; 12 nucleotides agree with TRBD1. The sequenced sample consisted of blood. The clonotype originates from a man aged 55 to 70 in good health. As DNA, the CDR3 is TGCAGTGCCAGGGGACAGGGGGCGGACTACGAGCAGTACTTC. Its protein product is CSARGQGADYEQYF.